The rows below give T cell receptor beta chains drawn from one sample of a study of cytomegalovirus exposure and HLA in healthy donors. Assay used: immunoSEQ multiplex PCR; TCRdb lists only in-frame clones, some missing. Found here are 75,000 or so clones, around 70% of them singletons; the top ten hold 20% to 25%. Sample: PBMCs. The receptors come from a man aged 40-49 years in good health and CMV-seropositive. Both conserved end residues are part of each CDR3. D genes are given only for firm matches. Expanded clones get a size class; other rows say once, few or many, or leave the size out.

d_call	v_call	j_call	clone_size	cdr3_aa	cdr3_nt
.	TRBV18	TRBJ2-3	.	CASSPPAGRSDTQYF	TGTGCCAGCTCACCACCGGCAGGGAGGTCTGATACGCAGTATTTT
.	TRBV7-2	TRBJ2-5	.	CASSFKDYQETQYF	TGTGCCAGCAGCTTTAAGGACTACCAAGAGACCCAGTACTTC
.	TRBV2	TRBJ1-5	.	CASSSRTDFNQPQHF	TGTGCCAGCAGTTCCAGGACTGACTTTAATCAGCCCCAGCATTTT
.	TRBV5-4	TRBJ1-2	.	CASSLTGVYGYTF	TGTGCCAGCAGCTTGACCGGGGTCTATGGCTACACCTTC
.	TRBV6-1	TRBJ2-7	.	CASSESDSSNDF	TGTGCCAGCAGTGAATCTGACAGCTCCAACGACTTC
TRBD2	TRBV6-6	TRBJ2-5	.	CASSWGGAGGSREQYF	TGTGCCAGCAGTTGGGGAGGAGCGGGGGGATCGAGGGAGCAGTACTTC
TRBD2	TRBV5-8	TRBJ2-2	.	CASRTGTSTNTGELFF	TGTGCCAGCAGAACCGGGACTAGTACGAACACCGGGGAGCTGTTTTTT
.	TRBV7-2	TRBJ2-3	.	CASSSRTTDTQYF	TGTGCCAGCAGCTCAAGGACAACAGATACGCAGTATTTT
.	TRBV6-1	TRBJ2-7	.	CASSEVWGTGYEQYF	TGTGCCAGCAGTGAAGTTTGGGGAACAGGATACGAGCAGTACTTC
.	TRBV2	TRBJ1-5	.	CASSYFSVRSNQPQHF	TGTGCCAGCAGTTACTTCAGCGTACGTAGCAATCAGCCCCAGCATTTT
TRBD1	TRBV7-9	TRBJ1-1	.	CASSLPTGGTEAFF	TGTGCCAGCAGCTTACCCACAGGGGGCACTGAAGCTTTCTTT
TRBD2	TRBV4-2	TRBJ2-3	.	CASSQSSGGDSTDMQYF	TGTGCCAGCAGCCAGTCTAGCGGGGGGGATAGCACAGATATGCAGTATTTT
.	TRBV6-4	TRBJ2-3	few	CASTEGPTDTQYF	TGTGCCAGCACGGAGGGTCCCACAGATACGCAGTATTTT
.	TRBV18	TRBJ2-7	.	CASSPPPQGYEQYF	TGTGCCAGCTCACCACCTCCCCAGGGTTACGAGCAGTACTTC
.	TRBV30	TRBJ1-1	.	CASSPGGSEAFF	TGTGCCAGCAGTCCTGGGGGCTCTGAAGCTTTCTTT
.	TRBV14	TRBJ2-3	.	CASSQDRTPPGDF	TGTGCCAGCAGCCAAGATAGGACTCCCCCCGGGGATTTT
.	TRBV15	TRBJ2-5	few	CATSRGTYVETQYF	TGTGCCACCAGCAGAGGAACATACGTAGAGACCCAGTACTTC
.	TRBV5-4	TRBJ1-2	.	CASSTTAGNYGYTF	TGTGCCAGCAGCACGACTGCGGGGAACTATGGCTACACCTTC
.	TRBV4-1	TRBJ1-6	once	CASSQETVSSYNSPLHF	TGCGCCAGCAGCCAAGAGACAGTTAGCTCCTATAATTCACCCCTCCACTTT
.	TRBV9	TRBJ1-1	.	CASSGGWGGTEAFF	TGTGCCAGCAGCGGGGGCTGGGGAGGCACTGAAGCTTTCTTT
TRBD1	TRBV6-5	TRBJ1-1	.	CASNGRGRAFF	TGTGCCAGCAACGGCAGGGGGAGAGCTTTCTTT
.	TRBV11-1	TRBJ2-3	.	CASSFQGLSNTQYF	TGTGCCAGCAGCTTTCAGGGACTCTCTAATACGCAGTATTTT
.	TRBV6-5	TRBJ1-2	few	CASRKTGQSGGYTF	TGTGCCAGCAGAAAAACGGGCCAGTCGGGGGGCTACACCTTC
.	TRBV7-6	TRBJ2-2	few	CASSPSRVAGELFF	TGTGCCAGCAGCCCTTCCAGGGTGGCCGGGGAGCTGTTTTTT
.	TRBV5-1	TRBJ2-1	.	CASSRTGSSYNEQFF	TGCGCCAGCAGCCGGACGGGGAGCTCCTACAATGAGCAGTTCTTC
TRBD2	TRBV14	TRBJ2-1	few	CASSLLGLAGYNEQFF	TGTGCCAGCAGCCTCCTGGGACTAGCGGGCTACAATGAGCAGTTCTTC
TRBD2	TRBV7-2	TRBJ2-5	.	CASRRTSGGPETQYF	TGTGCCAGCAGGCGGACTAGCGGGGGGCCGGAGACCCAGTACTTC
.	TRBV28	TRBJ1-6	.	CASNWGLSSYNSPLHF	TGTGCCAGCAACTGGGGACTTAGCTCCTATAATTCACCCCTCCACTTT
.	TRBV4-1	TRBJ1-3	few	CASSQALWQRLSGNTIYF	TGCGCCAGCAGCCAAGCATTATGGCAGCGTCTGTCTGGAAACACCATATATTTT
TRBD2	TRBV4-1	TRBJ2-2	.	CASSREIAGGTGELFF	TGCGCCAGCAGCCGGGAGATAGCGGGGGGGACCGGGGAGCTGTTTTTT
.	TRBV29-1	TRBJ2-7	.	CSVETDTQINHEQYF	TGCAGCGTTGAGACCGACACTCAAATTAACCACGAGCAGTACTTC
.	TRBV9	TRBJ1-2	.	CASSPLSLGLRYGYTF	TGTGCCAGCAGCCCCCTTTCCCTGGGGCTGCGCTATGGCTACACCTTC
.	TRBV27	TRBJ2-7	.	CASGTGGQLYEQYF	TGTGCCAGCGGTACCGGGGGACAGCTCTACGAGCAGTACTTC
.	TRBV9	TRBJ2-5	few	CASSAGRGFQETQYF	TGTGCCAGCAGCGCCGGACGGGGTTTCCAAGAGACCCAGTACTTC
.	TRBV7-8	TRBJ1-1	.	CASSLDRNTEAFF	TGTGCCAGCAGCTTAGATAGGAACACTGAAGCTTTCTTT
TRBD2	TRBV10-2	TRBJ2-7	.	CASMMDGGGYEQYF	TGCGCCAGCATGATGGATGGCGGGGGCTACGAGCAGTACTTC
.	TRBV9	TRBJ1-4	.	CASSRRTATNEKLFF	TGTGCCAGCAGCCGACGGACAGCAACTAATGAAAAACTGTTTTTT
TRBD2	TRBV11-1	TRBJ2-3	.	CASSLTGLAGGPTDTQYF	TGTGCCAGCAGCTTAACTGGACTAGCGGGGGGGCCTACAGATACGCAGTATTTT
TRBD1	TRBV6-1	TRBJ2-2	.	CASSDVTGEKNTGELFF	TGTGCCAGCAGTGACGTGACAGGGGAAAAGAACACCGGGGAGCTGTTTTTT
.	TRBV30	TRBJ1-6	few	CAWRFVWGRRNSPLHF	TGTGCCTGGAGGTTCGTTTGGGGCCGGCGGAATTCACCCCTCCACTTT
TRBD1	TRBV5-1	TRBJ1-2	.	CASNVAGTGDGYTF	TGCGCCAGCAACGTCGCCGGGACAGGGGATGGCTACACCTTC
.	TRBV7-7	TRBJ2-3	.	CASSRWGGEARADTQYF	TGTGCTAGCTCCCGGTGGGGCGGGGAGGCCAGGGCAGATACGCAGTATTTT
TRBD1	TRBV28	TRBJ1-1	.	CASSLRGRWGARENTEAFF	TGTGCCAGCAGTTTAAGGGGGCGGTGGGGGGCTCGGGAGAACACTGAAGCTTTCTTT
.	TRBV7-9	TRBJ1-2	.	CASSLELNGYTF	TGTGCCAGCAGCTTAGAACTGAATGGCTACACCTTC
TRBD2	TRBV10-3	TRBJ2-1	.	CAIRPSGSSYGNEQFF	TGTGCCATCAGGCCTAGCGGGTCCTCCTATGGGAATGAGCAGTTCTTC
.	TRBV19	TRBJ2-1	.	CASSIDLQNPYNEQFF	TGTGCCAGTAGTATAGATCTCCAGAATCCGTACAATGAGCAGTTCTTC
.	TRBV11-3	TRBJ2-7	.	CASSSLLHGDEQYF	TGTGCCAGCAGCTCCCTCCTACACGGGGACGAGCAGTACTTC
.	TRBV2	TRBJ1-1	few	CASSEEEWSTEAFF	TGTGCCAGCAGTGAAGAGGAGTGGAGCACTGAAGCTTTCTTT
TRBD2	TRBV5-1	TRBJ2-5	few	CASSLGLAGAQVRETQYF	TGCGCCAGCAGCTTGGGACTAGCGGGGGCGCAAGTACGGGAGACCCAGTACTTC
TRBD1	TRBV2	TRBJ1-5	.	CASSPGVTGTQPQHF	TGTGCCAGCAGTCCCGGCGTGACAGGGACTCAGCCCCAGCATTTT
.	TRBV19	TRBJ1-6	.	CASSIPGRFTDNSPLHF	TGTGCCAGTAGTATTCCAGGGCGGTTCACGGATAATTCACCCCTCCACTTT
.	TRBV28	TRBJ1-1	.	CASSSEGVTEAFF	TGTGCCAGCAGTTCGGAGGGAGTTACTGAAGCTTTCTTT
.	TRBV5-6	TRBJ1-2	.	CASSLVPGLDGYTF	TGTGCCAGCAGCTTGGTCCCGGGACTAGATGGCTACACCTTC
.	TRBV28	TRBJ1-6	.	CASRRDIAYSPLHF	TGTGCCAGCAGACGGGACATAGCTTATTCACCCCTCCACTTT
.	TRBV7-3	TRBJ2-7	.	CASSQRGRGAYEQYF	TGTGCCAGCAGCCAGAGGGGCAGGGGGGCCTACGAGCAGTACTTC
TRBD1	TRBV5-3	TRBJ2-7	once	CARSPGDSTYEQYF	TGTGCCAGAAGCCCCGGGGACAGCACCTACGAGCAGTACTTC
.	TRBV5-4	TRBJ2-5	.	CASSLNLGGGGQETQYF	TGTGCCAGCAGCTTAAACCTCGGAGGAGGTGGGCAAGAGACCCAGTACTTC